What follows is one T cell receptor (beta chain) and its context. This CDR3 has 15 amino acids. CDR1 is MNHEY and CDR2 is SMNVEV in the germline V gene (reference sequence). The junction had 3 bases not matched to a gene; V was cut back by 1 base and J by 8 bases. The data were taken from a study of blood T cell repertoires in COVID-19. Across the study: The United States, Italy and Spain provided the acute and convalescent COVID-19 samples. PBMCs, B-cell-depleted T cells, or T cells provided the cDNA or gDNA that made up the material.

Original handling: Nucleated cell counts were estimated from reference gene primer amplification. Repertoires were generated with immunoSEQ multiplex PCR, while TCRdb's copy carries only in-frame clones and drops some. D and trimming were read from the DNA, whereas the V and J calls and clone size are those reported in that table. The data contain 150,000 to 200,000 clones, roughly 84% of them seen just once; the ten biggest clones take up around 10%. The sample was peripheral blood. This sequence originates from a woman aged 80 or over with acute or convalescent COVID-19. The chain joins TRBV27 to TRBJ1-6; TRBD1 aligns across 9 bases. The CDR3 nucleotides are TGTGCCAGCAGTTTATTTGACAGGGGGGATTCACCCCTCCACTTT. It is translated as CASSLFDRGDSPLHF.